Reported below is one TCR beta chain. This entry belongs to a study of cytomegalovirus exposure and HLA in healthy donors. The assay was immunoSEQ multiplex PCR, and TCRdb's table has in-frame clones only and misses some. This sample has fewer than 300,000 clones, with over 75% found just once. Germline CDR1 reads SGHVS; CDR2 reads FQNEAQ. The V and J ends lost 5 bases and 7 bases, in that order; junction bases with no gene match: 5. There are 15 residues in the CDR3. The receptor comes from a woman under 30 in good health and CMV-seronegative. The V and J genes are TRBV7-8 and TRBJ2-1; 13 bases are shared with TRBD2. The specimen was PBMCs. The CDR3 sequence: CASSTTSGRRNEQFF. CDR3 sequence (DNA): TGTGCCAGCAGCACGACTAGCGGGAGGAGGAATGAGCAGTTCTTC. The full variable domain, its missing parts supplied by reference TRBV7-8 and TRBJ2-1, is GAGVSQSPRYKVAKRGQDVALRCDPISGHVSLFWYQQALGQGPEFLTYFQNEAQLDKSGLPSDRFFAERPEGSVSTLKIQRTQQEDSAVYLCASSTTSGRRNEQFFGPGTRLTVL.